Below, 8 T cell receptor beta chains from the same sample are listed, as sequenced in a study of T cell repertoires in cytomegalovirus infection (dated by TCRdb to the late 2010s). The treatment or condition label on this specimen signifies: in vitro stimulation with specific CMV peptide epitopes to enrich CMV-specific T cells. These TCRs are of unknown antigen specificity. Sequencing relied on an Illumina HiSeq 1500. TCRdb ran its own pipeline on the public reads, namely fastp trimming at Q25 and MiXCR clone calling, and kept in-frame beta chains. Entries that share a CDR3 protein sequence are merged under the most common genes and DNA. The sample profile shows around 900,000 distinct CDR3 sequences; 31% of them were found once. The ten largest account for around 15% of the sample. Sample: cultured CD8+ T cells from PBMCs, taken from culture after CMV antigen stimulation. These receptors were collected from a human donor in good health (CMV status not recorded). Some clones in this sample may be carry-over from other donors' samples.

The CDR3 bases are TGTGCCAGCAGTTTCAACCCCAACTATGGCTACACCTTC. It encodes CASSFNPNYGYTF. V usage is TRBV27 and J usage is TRBJ1-2; no reliable D call. The CDR3 spans 13 residues. Trimming left V 3 bases short and J 2 bases short, with 7 bases between. Germline CDR1 is MNHEY and CDR2 is SMNVEV (reference sequence).

This clonotype was found a few times. The chain is built from TRBV6-1 and TRBJ2-3; 8 nucleotides align to TRBD2. J gave up 5 bases and V 1 base, and 5 bases lay outside the gene matches. CDR1 MNHNS and CDR2 SASEGT come from the germline V gene. CDR3 size: 15 residues. The DNA for the CDR3 is TGTGCCAGCAGTGAAGTGGGACTAGATGTAGATACGCAGTATTTT. Residues: CASSEVGLDVDTQYF.

Notes on this clonotype: A read error may produce the germline difference seen at one junction end. The rearrangement links TRBV5-4 to TRBJ1-4; possible D gene TRBD1, 6 bases. The germline CDR1 and CDR2 sequences are SGHNT and YYREEE (reference sequence). The CDR3 is 16 amino acids. CDR3 in DNA: TGTGCCAACAGCTTGGATTTACAGGGCCTAGATGAAAAACTGTTTTTT. Amino acids: CANSLDLQGLDEKLFF.

V is TRBV5-4 and J is TRBJ2-3; D uncertain. V dropped 4 bases and J dropped 6 bases, with 9 bases sitting between them. Germline-derived CDR1 and CDR2 are SGHNT and YYREEE (reference sequence). The CDR3 spans 12 residues. In nucleotides, the CDR3 is TGTGCCAGCAGCATGGCTTCGGATACGCAGTATTTT. Protein: CASSMASDTQYF.

This clonotype was detected only a few times. One end of the junction does not line up with germline, which may come from a read error. The chain uses TRBV6-1 and TRBJ1-1; 7 nucleotides match TRBD1. Germline CDR1 and CDR2: MNHNS and SASEGT. CDR3 size: 18 residues. In DNA, the CDR3 is TGTGCCAACAGTGGAGGGCAGGGACAGACGTTTATGAACACTGAAGCTTTCTTT. Its translation: CANSGGQGQTFMNTEAFF.

This clonotype was seen more than once but under ten times. The V and J genes are TRBV27 and TRBJ1-6; weak D call: TRBD1 (6 bases). The germline CDR1 and CDR2 sequences are MNHEY and SMNVEV (reference sequence). The V end lost 0 bases, the J end lost 7 bases, and 13 bases lay between the germline ends. This CDR3 region has 16 residues. For the CDR3, the DNA is TGTGCCAGCAGTTTATCGACGGGGGGCGTCAATTCACCCCTCCACTTT. Its protein is CASSLSTGGVNSPLHF.

This chain uses TRBV12-5 with TRBJ1-2; D call uncertain. Trimming removed 5 bases at V and 4 bases at J, with 17 bases between. The CDR3 spans 15 residues. CDR1 and CDR2 from the germline V gene are LGHNT and FRNRAP. The CDR3 nucleotides read TGTGCTAGTGGTCCTGGGGTCCGGAGCAGCTATGGCTACACCTTC. Residues: CASGPGVRSSYGYTF.

This clonotype was counted a few times. The chain recombines TRBV5-5 with TRBJ2-7; D might be TRBD2 (6 bases). The ends were cut back, 4 bases at V and 1 base at J, with 12 bases in the middle. The CDR3 covers 14 residues. Germline V gene lookup returns CDR1 SGHKS and CDR2 YYEKEE (reference sequence). The CDR3 DNA reads TGTGCCAGCAGCCCTGGGACTTATTCCTACGAGCAGTACGTC. Translation gives CASSPGTYSYEQYV.